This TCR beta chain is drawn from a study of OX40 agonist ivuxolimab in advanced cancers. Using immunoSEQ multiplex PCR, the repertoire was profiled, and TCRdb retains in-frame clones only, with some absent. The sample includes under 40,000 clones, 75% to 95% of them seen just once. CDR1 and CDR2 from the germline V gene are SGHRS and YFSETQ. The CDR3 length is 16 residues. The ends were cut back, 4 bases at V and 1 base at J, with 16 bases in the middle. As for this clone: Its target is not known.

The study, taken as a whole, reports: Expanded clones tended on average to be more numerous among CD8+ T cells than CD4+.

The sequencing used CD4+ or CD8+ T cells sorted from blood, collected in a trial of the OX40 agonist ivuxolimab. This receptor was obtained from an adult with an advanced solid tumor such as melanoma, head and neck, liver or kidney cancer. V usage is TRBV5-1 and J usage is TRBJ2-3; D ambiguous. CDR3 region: CASSHLQPSGTDTQYF. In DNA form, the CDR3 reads TGCGCCAGCAGCCACCTCCAGCCCTCGGGCACAGATACGCAGTATTTT.